This TCR beta chain stems from a study of blood T cell repertoires in COVID-19. Across the study: Donors in the United States, Italy and Spain gave samples during acute or convalescent COVID-19. T cells, B-cell-depleted T cells, or PBMCs provided the cDNA or gDNA that served as material.

Per the authors' pipeline: Estimation of nucleated cell counts relied on the amplification of reference gene primers. Sequencing used immunoSEQ multiplex PCR; TCRdb keeps in-frame clones, though not all of them. V, J and clone size derive from that table, while D and trimming were established from the DNA sequence. The sample contains approximately 150,000 clones, approximately 84% of which appear only once. Per the germline V gene, CDR1 is SGHRS and CDR2 is YFSETQ. The CDR3 contains 16 residues. V trimming: 4 bases; J trimming: 4 bases; junction bases outside the gene matches: 8. The sequencing sample was made of peripheral blood. This receptor was taken from a woman of 80 years or more with acute or convalescent COVID-19. V gene TRBV5-1 combines with J gene TRBJ2-1, with TRBD1 identical over 10 bases. The CDR3, as DNA: TGCGCCAGCAGCCTCTTGACGGGACAGGGGTACAATGAGCAGTTCTTC. Encoded protein: CASSLLTGQGYNEQFF.